These 14 T cell receptor beta chains were sequenced from one sample in a study of T-cell memory formation after mild COVID-19. TCRdb passed the 5' RACE reads through MiXCR, listing each CDR3 protein once. The sample holds around 160,000 distinct CDR3 sequences, around a tenth seen once. Sample: PBMCs or a T cell subset sorted from them (not recorded which). These TCRs come from a man between 18 and 35 years old who had mild COVID-19 (a few samples of this study predate the infection). Cell type and time point are not known.

This clonotype was detected ten times or more. The chain links TRBV5-1 to TRBJ1-1, with a possible D match to TRBD1 (6 bases). The V gene's germline CDR1 is SGHRS and CDR2 YFSETQ. V lost 3 bases to trimming and J lost 1 base, with 16 bases between them. This CDR3 comprises 16 residues. CDR3 region: CASSSMPLQGNTEAFF. The CDR3 nucleotides read TGCGCCAGCAGCTCGATGCCACTACAGGGGAACACTGAAGCTTTCTTT.

This clonotype was counted many times. This chain links TRBV4-2 with TRBJ2-3; D unresolved. The CDR3 sequence is 13 residues long. V shed 3 bases and J shed 2 bases, with 6 bases lying between them. From germline, CDR1 is LGHNA and CDR2 YNFKEQ. The CDR3 nucleotides are TGTGCCAGCAGCCACAACCCCACAGATACGCAGTATTTT. This gives the protein CASSHNPTDTQYF.

This clonotype occurred many times. V usage is TRBV5-8 and J usage is TRBJ2-7; 7 bases line up with TRBD1. This CDR3 has 14 residues. With 7 bases clipped from V and 2 bases from J, the junction kept 9 bases outside the gene matches. Germline V gives CDR1 SGHTS, CDR2 YDEGEE. DNA of the CDR3: TGTGCCAGCGACGACAGGGAATCCCCCTACGAGCAGTACTTC. It is translated as CASDDRESPYEQYF. Combining the CDR3 with reference TRBV5-8 and TRBJ2-7 gives the whole variable domain EAGVTQSPTHLIKTRGQQATLRCSPISGHTSVYWYQQALGLGLQFLLWYDEGEERNRGNFPPRFSGRQFPNYSSELNVNALELEDSALYLCASDDRESPYEQYFGPGTRLTVT.

This clonotype showed up many times. The V and J genes are TRBV7-6 and TRBJ2-1, with TRBD1 matching 7 bases. Germline V lookup: CDR1 SGHVS, CDR2 FNYEAQ. The V gene end was trimmed by 4 bases and the J gene end by 12 bases; junction bases not matched to a gene: 9. This CDR3 is 13 amino acids long. The CDR3 bases are TGTGCCAGCAGCTACGACAGGGAAAGAGGGCAGTTCTTC. Translating it yields CASSYDRERGQFF.

This clonotype appeared a few times. The chain recombines TRBV18 with TRBJ2-1; D tentatively fits TRBD1 or TRBD2 (5 bases each). CDR3 length: 15 residues. The ends were cut back, 3 bases at V and 4 bases at J, with 13 bases in the middle. Germline V CDR1 and CDR2: KGHSH, LQKENI. In DNA form, the CDR3 reads TGTGCCAGCTCACCGGTCGGGGACCGGTACAATGAGCAGTTCTTC. Protein: CASSPVGDRYNEQFF.

The gene calls are TRBV5-1 and TRBJ1-1, with 7 bases lining up with TRBD1. Germline V gene sequence: CDR1 SGHRS, CDR2 YFSETQ. V shed 4 bases, J shed 6 bases, and the junction held 12 bases outside the gene matches. CDR3 size: 15 residues. DNA of the CDR3: TGCGCCAGCAGCGAAGGGACAGCGAAGGGACCTGAAGCTTTCTTT. Protein: CASSEGTAKGPEAFF.

This clonotype was counted at least ten times. The rearrangement joins TRBV3-1 to TRBJ2-7, with no clear D. Germline loops: CDR1 LGHDT, CDR2 YNNKEL (reference sequence). V was clipped by 1 base and J by 1 base, with 5 bases between them. CDR3 length: 13 amino acids. CDR3 loop: CASSQVPSYEQYF. CDR3 DNA sequence: TGTGCCAGCAGCCAAGTGCCTTCCTACGAGCAGTACTTC.

V is TRBV10-3 and J is TRBJ2-4; tentative D call: TRBD2 (6 bases). The CDR3 has 16 amino acids. Trimming removed 6 bases at V and 2 bases at J, with 17 bases between. Germline CDR1 ENHRY, CDR2 SYGVKD. CDR3 amino acids: CAISPGAEGTKNIQYF. CDR3 coding DNA: TGTGCCATCAGCCCGGGAGCTGAGGGAACCAAAAACATTCAGTACTTC.

This clonotype was found a few times. CDR3 sequence (DNA): TGCGCCAGCAGCCCAGCGGCGGGCTACGAGCAGTACTTC. Translation: CASSPAAGYEQYF. J is TRBJ2-7 and V is TRBV5-1, with D perhaps TRBD2 (5 bases). Trimming took 4 bases from V and 3 from J, leaving 11 bases between them. Germline loops: CDR1 SGHRS, CDR2 YFSETQ. The CDR3 is made up of 13 amino acids.

The sample holds a few counts of this clonotype. The rearrangement joins TRBV6-5 to TRBJ2-1; TRBD1 agrees at 9 bases. V lost 4 bases to trimming and J lost 3 bases; unmatched junction nucleotides: 7. The CDR3 has 16 residues. Germline V gives CDR1 MNHEY, CDR2 SVGAGI. In nucleotides, the CDR3 is TGTGCCAGCAGTTCTGGACAGGGGACGGTCTACAATGAGCAGTTCTTC. It is translated as CASSSGQGTVYNEQFF.

The V and J genes are TRBV7-9 and TRBJ1-2; D uncertain. Looked up from germline, CDR1 is SEHNR and CDR2 is FQNEAQ (reference sequence). The CDR3 loop spans 16 amino acids. Trimming removed 8 bases from V and 7 bases from J, with 26 bases in between. CDR3 loop: CASGRYVGPKSSGYTF. The CDR3 DNA reads as TGTGCCAGCGGACGGTATGTTGGACCTAAGTCCTCTGGCTACACCTTC.

This clonotype was counted between two and nine times. The chain joins TRBV9 to TRBJ2-5; maybe TRBD1 (5 bases). Germline values: CDR1 SGDLS, CDR2 YYNGEE. The germline V and J ends were trimmed by 2 bases and 7 bases, with 15 bases remaining between them. The CDR3 is 14 amino acids. Here the CDR3 DNA reads TGTGCCAGCAGCGTTGACAGTTCGAGTGGGACCCAGTACTTC. The encoded protein is CASSVDSSSGTQYF.

This clonotype was detected only a few times. As DNA, the CDR3 is TGTGCCAGCTCAATCTTCAGGGGGGAAAAACTGTTTTTT. Translated, it gives CASSIFRGEKLFF. The gene calls are TRBV18 and TRBJ1-4; TRBD1 agrees at 7 bases. After removal of 5 bases from V and 8 bases from J, the junction contained 5 bases not matched to a gene. The germline V gene encodes CDR1 KGHSH and CDR2 LQKENI. The CDR3 runs to 13 residues.

This clonotype was observed a handful of times. The V and J genes are TRBV11-2 and TRBJ1-3; no reliable D call. The CDR3 runs to 14 residues. Trimming left V 2 bases short and J 8 bases short, with 13 bases between. Germline-derived CDR1 and CDR2 are SGHAT and FQNNGV. CDR3 in DNA: TGTGCCAGCAGCTTAATGAGCCCCTCTGACACCATATATTTT. Translating gives CASSLMSPSDTIYF.